The clone carrying this T cell receptor beta chain was seen at least ten times. Its target is unknown. The data derive from a study of glioma-infiltrating T cells. Whole-study findings and limits: Tissue and blood shared very few CDR3 sequences. Above-expected tissue-blood divergence occurred in all gliomas, most in low-grade ones.

Germline assignment: CDR1 SNHLY and CDR2 FYNNEI. The V gene lost 9 bases and the J gene lost 2 bases, with 10 bases spanning the gap. This CDR3 has 12 residues. Using RNA template, CDR3s of TCR alpha and beta were amplified with iRepertoire arm-PCR. One-step reverse transcription and amplification started from approximately 100-400 ng of tissue mRNA or PBMC total RNA. TCRdb reprocessed the multiplex PCR reads with MiXCR, giving one entry per CDR3 protein. The data contain tens of thousands of distinct CDR3 sequences, 20% to 25% of them singletons. The receptor was derived from a human donor with low-grade glioma or glioblastoma, undergoing nonglioma brain surgery, or in good health (not recorded which). V and J are TRBV2 and TRBJ1-1; D not certain. What was sequenced was glioma tissue, nonneoplastic brain tissue, or PBMCs (not recorded which). The CDR3 sequence is CASEMANTEAFF. CDR3 coding DNA: TGTGCCAGTGAGATGGCCAACACTGAAGCTTTCTTT.